Listed below are T cell receptor beta chains from one sample, sequenced in a study of blood T cells in healthy people across ages. TCRdb fed the 5' RACE reads into MiXCR, producing one record per CDR3 protein. The sample has 1.5 million to 2 million distinct CDR3 sequences, about 28% seen once. Sequenced: blood. These receptors all stem from a woman aged 30 to 39 in good health. The CDR3 runs from the conserved cysteine through the conserved F or W. The order of the fields is CDR3 length, J gene, D gene, clone size, V gene, CDR3 DNA, CDR3 protein. The D gene is left open where the match is weak. Clone size is not always given. Where it is, it says once, few, many or a class for expanded clones.

CDR3 length: 16; J gene: TRBJ2-3; D gene: TRBD2; clone size: -; V gene: TRBV12-3/TRBV12-4; CDR3 DNA: TGTGCCAGCAGTTTTCAAGCGGGAGGGCTAGCGGATACGCAGTATTTT; CDR3 protein: CASSFQAGGLADTQYF
CDR3 length: 17; J gene: TRBJ2-3; D gene: -; clone size: -; V gene: TRBV28; CDR3 DNA: TGTGCCAGCAGTTTTGAATACGAGCGGCCCAGCACAGATACGCAGTATTTT; CDR3 protein: CASSFEYERPSTDTQYF
CDR3 length: 15; J gene: TRBJ2-3; D gene: -; clone size: -; V gene: TRBV7-9; CDR3 DNA: TGTGCCAGCAGCTTAAGACAGAGTAGCACAGGTACGCTGTATTTT; CDR3 protein: CASSLRQSSTGTLYF
CDR3 length: 15; J gene: TRBJ1-2; D gene: TRBD1; clone size: few; V gene: TRBV5-1; CDR3 DNA: TGCGCCAGCAGCGGCGCGGACAGGGCGGGCTATGGCTACACCTTC; CDR3 protein: CASSGADRAGYGYTF
CDR3 length: 12; J gene: TRBJ2-3; D gene: -; clone size: few; V gene: TRBV20-1; CDR3 DNA: TGCAGTGCTAGGATCGGCCAAAATACGCAGTATTTT; CDR3 protein: CSARIGQNTQYF
CDR3 length: 16; J gene: TRBJ2-5; D gene: TRBD1; clone size: many; V gene: TRBV10-1; CDR3 DNA: TGCGCCAGCATGAGCCTGAGGGACAGGGTGCAAGAGACCCAGTACTTC; CDR3 protein: CASMSLRDRVQETQYF
CDR3 length: 13; J gene: TRBJ2-7; D gene: TRBD1; clone size: many; V gene: TRBV12-3/TRBV12-4; CDR3 DNA: TGTGCCAGCAGTACAGGGGATTCCTACGAGCAGTACTTC; CDR3 protein: CASSTGDSYEQYF
CDR3 length: 12; J gene: TRBJ1-1; D gene: -; clone size: -; V gene: TRBV29-1; CDR3 DNA: TGCAGCGTTTTTATGGGGGAAACTGAAGCTTTCTTT; CDR3 protein: CSVFMGETEAFF
CDR3 length: 12; J gene: TRBJ2-5; D gene: -; clone size: -; V gene: TRBV3-1; CDR3 DNA: TGTGCCAGCAGCCAAGATAAGCTGACCCAGTACTTC; CDR3 protein: CASSQDKLTQYF
CDR3 length: 15; J gene: TRBJ2-3; D gene: -; clone size: -; V gene: TRBV20-1; CDR3 DNA: TGCAGTGCTAGCACCTTGGGGAGGTGGGCAGATACGCAGTATTTT; CDR3 protein: CSASTLGRWADTQYF
CDR3 length: 17; J gene: TRBJ2-4; D gene: TRBD1; clone size: many; V gene: TRBV4-1; CDR3 DNA: TGCGCCAGCAGCCCTAGCCCGGGACAGGTAGCCAAAAACATTCAGTACTTC; CDR3 protein: CASSPSPGQVAKNIQYF
CDR3 length: 18; J gene: TRBJ1-5; D gene: -; clone size: few; V gene: TRBV5-5; CDR3 DNA: TGTGCCAGCAGCTTGGTTGGAAGACAGTTCCGTAGCAATCAGCCCCAGCATTTT; CDR3 protein: CASSLVGRQFRSNQPQHF
CDR3 length: 14; J gene: TRBJ2-7; D gene: -; clone size: many; V gene: TRBV5-1; CDR3 DNA: TGCGCCAGCAGCTTCGGGACCCAGGGAAACGAGCAGTACTTC; CDR3 protein: CASSFGTQGNEQYF
CDR3 length: 15; J gene: TRBJ2-7; D gene: -; clone size: -; V gene: TRBV20-1; CDR3 DNA: TGCAGTGCTAGAGATCCAGGTACGGGTTCCTATGAGCGGTACTTC; CDR3 protein: CSARDPGTGSYERYF
CDR3 length: 13; J gene: TRBJ2-1; D gene: TRBD1; clone size: few; V gene: TRBV5-1; CDR3 DNA: TGCGCCAGCGACGGGGGGACAGGGGATGAGCAGTTCTTC; CDR3 protein: CASDGGTGDEQFF
CDR3 length: 16; J gene: TRBJ2-7; D gene: TRBD2; clone size: few; V gene: TRBV6-5; CDR3 DNA: TGTGCCAGCAGTTACTCTGGGGGGGAGGTCTCCTACGAGCAGTACTTC; CDR3 protein: CASSYSGGEVSYEQYF
CDR3 length: 14; J gene: TRBJ2-5; D gene: -; clone size: -; V gene: TRBV18; CDR3 DNA: TGTGCCAGCTCACCAGGGATGGGTCAAGAGACCCAGTACTTC; CDR3 protein: CASSPGMGQETQYF
CDR3 length: 10; J gene: TRBJ2-7; D gene: -; clone size: few; V gene: TRBV6-1; CDR3 DNA: TGTGCCAGCGACTTCTACGAGCAGTACTTC; CDR3 protein: CASDFYEQYF
CDR3 length: 13; J gene: TRBJ2-1; D gene: -; clone size: many; V gene: TRBV20-1; CDR3 DNA: TGCAGTGCTAGAGCTACGATGGGAGTTGAGCAGTTCTTC; CDR3 protein: CSARATMGVEQFF
CDR3 length: 13; J gene: TRBJ2-5; D gene: -; clone size: once; V gene: TRBV20-1; CDR3 DNA: TGCAGTGCTAGAGAGGTCAGGCAAGAGACCCAGTACTTC; CDR3 protein: CSAREVRQETQYF
CDR3 length: 13; J gene: TRBJ2-7; D gene: -; clone size: -; V gene: TRBV27; CDR3 DNA: TGTGCCAGCAGTCCCAGCCTCATCTACGAGCAGTACTTC; CDR3 protein: CASSPSLIYEQYF
CDR3 length: 13; J gene: TRBJ2-7; D gene: -; clone size: -; V gene: TRBV2; CDR3 DNA: TGTGCCAGCAGTGAAACAGGGCCATGGGCCCAGTACTTC; CDR3 protein: CASSETGPWAQYF
CDR3 length: 12; J gene: TRBJ1-1; D gene: -; clone size: -; V gene: TRBV12-5; CDR3 DNA: TGTGCTAGTGGTTTAGGAGGGGCTGAAGCTTTCTTT; CDR3 protein: CASGLGGAEAFF
CDR3 length: 14; J gene: TRBJ2-3; D gene: -; clone size: -; V gene: TRBV20-1; CDR3 DNA: TGCAGTGCTATGAGCTCAGGGGACACAGATACGCAGTATTTT; CDR3 protein: CSAMSSGDTDTQYF
CDR3 length: 15; J gene: TRBJ1-1; D gene: -; clone size: -; V gene: TRBV4-1; CDR3 DNA: TGCGCCAGCAGCTTCGAGGGGAGGGTTGGGACTGAAGCTTTCTTT; CDR3 protein: CASSFEGRVGTEAFF
CDR3 length: 15; J gene: TRBJ2-6; D gene: -; clone size: many; V gene: TRBV6-5; CDR3 DNA: TGTGCCAGCAGTTACAGGTCCTCTGGGGCCAACGTCCTGACTTTC; CDR3 protein: CASSYRSSGANVLTF